What follows are 27 T cell receptor beta chains derived from one specimen sequenced in a study of a mutant IDH1 vaccine in newly diagnosed glioma. TCRdb's copy holds only in-frame clones and misses some; the assay was immunoSEQ multiplex PCR. The repertoire holds 45,000 to 55,000 clones, with roughly four fifths as singletons. Time point given: week 35, safety follow-up. With topical imiquimod, each dose of the vaccine consisted of 300 ug of mutant IDH1 20-mer peptide. The antigens of these receptors remain unknown. Specimen: PBMCs, collected from a glioma patient whose treatment included an IDH1 peptide vaccine. These receptor sequences come from a man aged 35-49 years with glioma.

The J gene is TRBJ1-1, the V gene TRBV6-5; D perhaps matches TRBD1 (5 bases). The CDR3 consists of 15 residues. Germline lookup yields CDR1 MNHEY and CDR2 SVGAGI. Trimming pared 3 bases from V and 3 bases from J, leaving 14 bases between. CDR3: CASSYSGGVYTEAFF. In DNA, the CDR3 is TGTGCCAGCAGTTATTCTGGGGGGGTTTACACTGAAGCTTTCTTT.

This clone has a single count. The V call is TRBV5-6, the J call TRBJ2-7, with D hard to call. Germline CDR1 SGHDT, CDR2 YYEEEE. The CDR3 covers 14 residues. Trimming took off 0 bases at V and 0 bases at J, with 7 bases between the two ends. The CDR3 DNA reads as TGTGCCAGCAGCTTGGGGCGGAGCTCCTACGAGCAGTACTTC. This translates into CASSLGRSSYEQYF.

This chain uses TRBV30 with TRBJ2-1, with TRBD2 matching over 9 bases. Looked up from germline, CDR1 is GTSNPN and CDR2 is SVGIG (reference sequence). The ends lost 3 bases at V and 6 bases at J; junction bases unmatched: 15. The CDR3 has 17 residues. The CDR3 is CAWSPLSAGGVVNEQFF. As DNA, the CDR3 is TGTGCCTGGAGCCCCCTTAGCGCGGGAGGGGTCGTCAATGAGCAGTTCTTC.

This CDR3 reads CASSTDGSNQPQHF. CDR3 sequence (DNA): TGTGCCAGCAGCACAGACGGTAGCAATCAGCCCCAGCATTTT. The V and J genes are TRBV25-1 and TRBJ1-5; D gene ambiguous. Trimming took off 6 bases at V and 0 bases at J, with 9 bases between the two ends. The CDR3 covers 14 residues. CDR1 MGHDK and CDR2 SYGVNS come from the germline V gene.

This clone was detected once. The chain couples TRBV7-6 to TRBJ2-7, with D perhaps assigned TRBD1 or TRBD2 (5 bases each). V shed 8 bases and J shed 5 bases, with 16 bases lying between them. In germline, CDR1 is SGHVS, CDR2 FNYEAQ. The CDR3 runs to 13 residues. CDR3 protein: CASAVGGMNEQYF. The DNA for the CDR3 is TGTGCCAGCGCCGTTGGGGGAATGAACGAGCAGTACTTC.

This chain connects TRBV15 to TRBJ2-1, with D perhaps assigned TRBD1 or TRBD2 (5 bases each). V shed 0 bases and J shed 9 bases, with 18 bases lying between them. Germline-derived CDR1 and CDR2 are LNHNV and YYDKDF (reference sequence). The CDR3 sequence is 16 residues long. CDR3: CATSREFPGPGSEQFF. The CDR3 region has the DNA TGTGCCACCAGCAGAGAGTTTCCGGGACCAGGCAGTGAGCAGTTCTTC.

The J gene is TRBJ2-5, the V gene TRBV27, with D possibly TRBD2 on 5 matching bases. V was trimmed by 5 bases and J by 2 bases, leaving 18 bases between them. The CDR3 is made up of 16 amino acids. Germline CDR1 reads MNHEY; CDR2 reads SMNVEV (reference sequence). The CDR3 reads CASSTRLPLAQETQYF. CDR3 nucleotide sequence: TGTGCCAGCAGTACCCGCCTCCCTCTAGCACAAGAGACCCAGTACTTC.

The J gene is TRBJ1-4, the V gene TRBV19, with TRBD1 identical over 7 bases. The CDR3 totals 15 residues. Germline V gene data show CDR1 as LNHDA and CDR2 as SQIVND (reference sequence). J gave up 5 bases and V 5 bases, and 8 bases lay outside the gene matches. The CDR3 DNA sequence: TGTGCCAGTAGTCCCTCGACAGGGAACAATGAAAAACTGTTTTTT. Protein sequence: CASSPSTGNNEKLFF.

This rearrangement joins TRBV14 to TRBJ2-2; 9 nucleotides align to TRBD2. The CDR3 loop spans 15 amino acids. V lost 4 bases, J lost 6 bases, and 6 bases stayed unmatched. From germline, CDR1 is SGHDN and CDR2 FVKESK. The CDR3 sequence: CASSRRTSAAGELFF. DNA for the CDR3: TGTGCCAGCAGCCGCCGGACTAGCGCGGCCGGGGAGCTGTTTTTT.

This clone came up once. The chain employs TRBV7-7 and TRBJ2-3; TRBD2 is a possible D gene (6 bases). Germline assignment: CDR1 SSHAT and CDR2 FNYEAQ (reference sequence). This CDR3 is 14 amino acids long. The ends were cut back, 5 bases at V and 0 bases at J, with 9 bases in the middle. The CDR3 nucleotides are TGTGCCAGCAGCCTCGGGACTAGCACAGATACGCAGTATTTT. Amino acid sequence: CASSLGTSTDTQYF.

The CDR3 DNA sequence: TGTGCCAGTATTCCCGGGACAACTTATAGCAATCAGCCCCAGCATTTT. As protein: CASIPGTTYSNQPQHF. This rearrangement joins TRBV19 to TRBJ1-5; tentative D call: TRBD1 (6 bases). V was clipped by 7 bases and J by 0 bases, with 16 bases between them. Germline CDR1 and CDR2: LNHDA and SQIVND (reference sequence). This CDR3 contains 16 residues.

The chain is built from TRBV7-8 and TRBJ1-1; 9 bases are shared with TRBD1. Trimming removed 4 bases from V and 5 bases from J; junction bases left unmatched: 11. Germline V gives CDR1 SGHVS, CDR2 FQNEAQ. CDR3 length: 16 residues. Here the CDR3 reads CASSSPGQGYWTEAFF. DNA for the CDR3: TGTGCCAGCAGCTCACCGGGACAGGGATATTGGACTGAAGCTTTCTTT. Supplemented by reference TRBV7-8 and TRBJ1-1, the full variable domain reads GAGVSQSPRYKVAKRGQDVALRCDPISGHVSLFWYQQALGQGPEFLTYFQNEAQLDKSGLPSDRFFAERPEGSVSTLKIQRTQQEDSAVYLCASSSPGQGYWTEAFFGQGTRLTVV.

CDR3 in amino acids: CASRPSPGQPYGYTF. The DNA of the CDR3 is TGTGCCAGCAGACCCTCCCCGGGACAGCCTTATGGCTACACCTTC. The chain couples TRBV28 to TRBJ1-2; 7 bases align to TRBD1. Trimming at V came to 6 bases and at J to 5 bases, leaving 12 bases not matched to a gene. Germline-derived CDR1 and CDR2 are MDHEN and SYDVKM. This CDR3 has 15 amino acids.

This sequence joins TRBV5-1 and TRBJ2-5; D is ambiguous. The ends were cut back, 0 bases at V and 1 base at J, with 7 bases in the middle. The CDR3 runs to 14 residues. Germline CDR1 SGHRS, CDR2 YFSETQ. CDR3 region: CASSLGVSQETQYF. In DNA form, the CDR3 reads TGCGCCAGCAGCTTGGGGGTCAGCCAAGAGACCCAGTACTTC.

The V gene is TRBV27, the J gene TRBJ1-1; TRBD1 matches 8 bases. V shed 2 bases, J shed 8 bases, and the junction held 1 base outside the gene matches. CDR1 MNHEY and CDR2 SMNVEV come from the germline V gene (reference sequence). The CDR3 length is 12 residues. CDR3 protein: CASSLRQGEAFF. The CDR3 DNA follows: TGTGCCAGCAGTTTACGACAGGGGGAAGCTTTCTTT.

The J gene is TRBJ1-3, the V gene TRBV4-3, with a tentative D call TRBD1 (6 bases). V dropped 1 base and J dropped 2 bases, with 9 bases sitting between them. Germline loops: CDR1 LGHNA, CDR2 YSLEER. CDR3 length: 15 residues. CDR3 sequence: CASSQGGGPGNTIYF. In nucleotides, the CDR3 is TGCGCCAGCAGCCAAGGAGGGGGGCCTGGAAACACCATATATTTT.

This clone appeared a single time. The V gene is TRBV7-9, the J gene TRBJ2-7, with D perhaps matching TRBD2 (6 bases). The V gene's germline CDR1 is SEHNR and CDR2 FQNEAQ (reference sequence). CDR3 size: 14 residues. Trimming pared 1 base from V and 5 bases from J, leaving 12 bases between. CDR3 in DNA: TGTGCCAGCAGCTTAGGGAGGGGTCTCGACGAGCAGTACTTC. Its protein is CASSLGRGLDEQYF.

The chain employs TRBV7-2 and TRBJ2-5; 7 nucleotides agree with TRBD1. The V gene's germline CDR1 is SGHTA and CDR2 FQGNSA. The CDR3 consists of 13 residues. The V and J ends lost 8 bases and 2 bases, in that order; junction bases with no gene match: 5. The CDR3 DNA reads as TGTGCCAGCGCAAACAGGGGACAAGAGACCCAGTACTTC. The encoded protein is CASANRGQETQYF.

This clone occurred once. The chain recombines TRBV20-1 with TRBJ2-3; D is unclear. V lost 4 bases, J lost 5 bases, and 4 bases lay in between. The CDR3 is 10 amino acids. Germline V CDR1 and CDR2: DFQATT, SNEGSKA (reference sequence). CDR3 sequence: CSATRDTQYF. The CDR3 DNA reads as TGCAGTGCTACTAGAGATACGCAGTATTTT.

The J gene is TRBJ2-3, the V gene TRBV13; 7 bases agree with TRBD2. Looked up from germline, CDR1 is PRHDT and CDR2 is FYEKMQ (reference sequence). With V trimmed by 11 bases and J by 0 bases, 8 bases remained unmatched. This CDR3 has 14 residues. For the CDR3, the DNA is TGTGCCTACGCCGCTAGCGGTAGCACAGATACGCAGTATTTT. This translates into CAYAASGSTDTQYF.

The CDR3 DNA is TGTGCCAGCGGACTAGCGGGAGCAGAGACCCAGTACTTC. Protein product: CASGLAGAETQYF. This chain joins TRBV11-3 and TRBJ2-5; TRBD2 matches 13 bases. The germline CDR1 and CDR2 sequences are SGHNT and YENEEA. This CDR3 spans 13 amino acids. V gave up 8 bases and J gave up 4 bases; unmatched junction bases: 1. The variable domain in full, completed from reference TRBV11-3 and TRBJ2-5, reads EAGVVQSPRYKIIEKKQPVAFWCNPISGHNTLYWYLQNLGQGPELLIRYENEEAVDDSQLPKDRFSAERLKGVDSTLKIQPAELGDSAVYLCASGLAGAETQYFGPGTRLLVL.

The chain uses TRBV27 and TRBJ2-3, with TRBD1 identical over 7 bases. CDR1 is MNHEY and CDR2 is SMNVEV in the germline V gene (reference sequence). This CDR3 spans 15 amino acids. V lost 6 bases, J lost 8 bases, and 14 bases stayed unmatched. The CDR3 here is CASRKDRAEKVTQYF. The CDR3 DNA sequence: TGTGCCAGCAGAAAAGACAGGGCCGAGAAGGTTACGCAGTATTTT.

The chain couples TRBV9 to TRBJ2-2, with D uncertain. The germline CDR1 and CDR2 sequences are SGDLS and YYNGEE. CDR3 size: 15 residues. V dropped 0 bases and J dropped 6 bases, with 12 bases sitting between them. CDR3 coding DNA: TGTGCCAGCAGCGTAGGAGTGGTGAGGCCCGGGGAGCTGTTTTTT. It translates to CASSVGVVRPGELFF.

The chain carries TRBV7-9 and TRBJ2-3; D not certain. Trimming left V 6 bases short and J 0 bases short, with 13 bases between. The CDR3 contains 15 residues. The germline CDR1 and CDR2 sequences are SEHNR and FQNEAQ (reference sequence). The CDR3 nucleotides are TGTGCCAGCAGTCCGCCCCAAACTAGCACAGATACGCAGTATTTT. The encoded protein is CASSPPQTSTDTQYF.

This chain uses TRBV19 with TRBJ2-5, with 9 bases fitting TRBD2. From germline, CDR1 is LNHDA and CDR2 SQIVND (reference sequence). The V gene end was trimmed by 3 bases and the J gene end by 5 bases; junction bases not matched to a gene: 7. The CDR3 runs to 15 residues. The CDR3 loop reads CASSMIAGVGETQYF. The CDR3 coding sequence is TGTGCCAGTAGTATGATAGCGGGAGTGGGGGAGACCCAGTACTTC.

J is TRBJ2-2 and V is TRBV19; no clear D gene. The CDR3 sequence is 14 residues long. Trimming stripped 7 bases from V and 3 bases from J, with 12 bases between. CDR1 and CDR2 from the germline V gene are LNHDA and SQIVND (reference sequence). The DNA of the CDR3 is TGTGCCAGTATAAAGCCAGGTGACACCGGGGAGCTGTTTTTT. Translated: CASIKPGDTGELFF.

The CDR3 sequence: CASSSTSGNEETQYF. CDR3 DNA sequence: TGTGCCAGCAGCTCCACTAGCGGGAATGAGGAGACCCAGTACTTC. The chain combines TRBV7-2 with TRBJ2-5; TRBD2 matches at 10 bases. Germline V gene data show CDR1 as SGHTA and CDR2 as FQGNSA. The CDR3 loop spans 15 amino acids. V was clipped by 4 bases and J by 5 bases; unmatched bases: 7. The variable domain in full, completed from reference TRBV7-2 and TRBJ2-5, reads GAGVSQSPSNKVTEKGKDVELRCDPISGHTALYWYRQSLGQGLEFLIYFQGNSAPDKSGLPSDRFSAERTGGSVSTLTIQRTQQEDSAVYLCASSSTSGNEETQYFGPGTRLLVL.